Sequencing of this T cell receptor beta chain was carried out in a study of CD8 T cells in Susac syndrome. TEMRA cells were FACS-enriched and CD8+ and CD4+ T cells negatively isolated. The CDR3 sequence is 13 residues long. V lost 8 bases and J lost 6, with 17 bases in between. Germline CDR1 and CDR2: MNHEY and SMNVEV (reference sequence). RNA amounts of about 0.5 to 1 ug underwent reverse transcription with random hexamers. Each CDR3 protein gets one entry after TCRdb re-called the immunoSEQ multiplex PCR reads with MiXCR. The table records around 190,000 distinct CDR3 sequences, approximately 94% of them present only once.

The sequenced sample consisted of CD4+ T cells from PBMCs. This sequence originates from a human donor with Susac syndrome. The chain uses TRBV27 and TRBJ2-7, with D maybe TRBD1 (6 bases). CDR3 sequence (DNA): TGTGCCAGCCCAGTGGGGGCGCTTGTCGAGCAGTACTTC. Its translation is CASPVGALVEQYF.